This is a list of T cell receptor beta chains from one sample in a study of post-analysis software for immune sequencing data. TCRdb re-called the PCR reads with MiXCR, one entry per CDR3 protein. This table holds hundreds of thousands of distinct CDR3 sequences, 40% to 50% found once. Sequenced material: blood. All receptors come from a girl aged 10 to 17 with multiple sclerosis. The CDR3 runs from the conserved cysteine through the conserved F or W. Part of the rows lack a size; the others show once, few, many or a class for expanded clones.

TRBJ2-1 TRBV27 - CASSFNRVSYNEQFF
TRBJ2-3 TRBV6-1 - CASRLLRLAGLTDTQYF
TRBJ2-3 TRBV15 - CATSRDITGAHTDTQYF
TRBJ1-2 TRBV5-1 - CASSWWQTPPGYTF
TRBJ2-7 TRBV20-1 - CSARDPRALGYEQYF
TRBJ2-3 TRBV12-3/TRBV12-4 once CASSLDRTADTQYF
TRBJ2-7 TRBV6-2/TRBV6-3 - CASSSVRWEQYF
TRBJ2-5 TRBV6-2/TRBV6-3 - CASSSTERETQYF
TRBJ1-5 TRBV6-1 - CASSDAGASNQPQHF
- TRBV28 few CASSSGLVGEQYF
TRBJ1-1 TRBV29-1 - CSVDRGSNTEAFF
TRBJ2-3 TRBV10-3 once CATGKSSSTDTQYF
TRBJ1-1 TRBV29-1 - CSGRAAGTEAFF
TRBJ1-1 TRBV7-2 few CASTAGQVNTEAFF
TRBJ2-5 TRBV18 few CASAPNLGEQYF
TRBJ1-5 TRBV27 - CASSSSGGMTDQPQHF
TRBJ2-7 TRBV20-1 - CSANRDEYEQYF
TRBJ2-7 TRBV3-1 few CASSHGSNYYEQYF
TRBJ1-1 TRBV2 - CASSEGRGDVNTEAFF
TRBJ2-1 TRBV7-9 - CASSSPLAAYNEQFF
TRBJ2-6 TRBV7-2 - CASSLGVGQPGANVLTF
TRBJ2-1 TRBV12-3/TRBV12-4 few CASSSGTRNEQFF
TRBJ1-2 TRBV27 - CASSLNLQGNHGYTF
TRBJ1-2 TRBV20-1 - CSAYTGAANYGYTF
TRBJ2-2 TRBV11-2 - CASSLEGGGELFF
TRBJ2-3 TRBV2 - CANTRVADTQYF
TRBJ2-2 TRBV20-1 - CSARARGTNTGELFF
TRBJ1-2 TRBV5-1 - CASSLALDRAMNYGYTF
TRBJ2-5 TRBV11-2 - CASTAPLSDRGQVETQYF
TRBJ1-6 TRBV12-3/TRBV12-4 few CASSPHGQDNSPLHF
TRBJ2-5 TRBV12-3/TRBV12-4 - CASSRVAGAEETQYF
TRBJ1-2 TRBV12-3/TRBV12-4 - CASGDRVDGYTF
- TRBV12-3/TRBV12-4 - CASSWGLAGNEQYF
TRBJ1-2 TRBV6-5 - CASSPGHHTYGYTF
TRBJ2-7 TRBV6-1 few CASSEAGTGSYEQYF
TRBJ2-3 TRBV7-2 many CASSSGTSVGTQYF
TRBJ2-1 TRBV5-1 - CASSLERGGNNEQFF
TRBJ2-1 TRBV29-1 few CSVSDRGRHEQFF
TRBJ1-2 TRBV7-2 few CASSLAMGPGYGYTF
TRBJ2-3 TRBV28 - CASSFPDSSTDTQYF
TRBJ2-5 TRBV20-1 - CSALSPDRGQWGQYF
TRBJ1-2 TRBV7-9 - CASSATYVQGGYGYTF
TRBJ2-7 TRBV9 - CASSVGLAGGSEQYF
TRBJ1-4 TRBV7-6 once CASSPGAGSSTNEKLFF